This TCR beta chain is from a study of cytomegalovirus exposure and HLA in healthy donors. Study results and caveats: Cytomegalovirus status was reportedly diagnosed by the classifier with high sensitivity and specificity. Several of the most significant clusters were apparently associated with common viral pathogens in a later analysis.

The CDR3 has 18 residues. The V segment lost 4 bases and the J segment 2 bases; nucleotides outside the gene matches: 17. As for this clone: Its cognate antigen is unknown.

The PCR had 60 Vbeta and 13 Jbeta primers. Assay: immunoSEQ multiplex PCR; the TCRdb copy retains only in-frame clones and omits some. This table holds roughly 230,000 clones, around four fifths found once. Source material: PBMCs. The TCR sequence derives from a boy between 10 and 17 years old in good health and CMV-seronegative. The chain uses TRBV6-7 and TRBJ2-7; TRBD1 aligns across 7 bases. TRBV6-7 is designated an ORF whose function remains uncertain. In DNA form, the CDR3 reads TGTGCCAGCAGTTTTCCCGAATCATACAGGGGAAGGGCCTACGAGCAGTACTTC. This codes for CASSFPESYRGRAYEQYF.